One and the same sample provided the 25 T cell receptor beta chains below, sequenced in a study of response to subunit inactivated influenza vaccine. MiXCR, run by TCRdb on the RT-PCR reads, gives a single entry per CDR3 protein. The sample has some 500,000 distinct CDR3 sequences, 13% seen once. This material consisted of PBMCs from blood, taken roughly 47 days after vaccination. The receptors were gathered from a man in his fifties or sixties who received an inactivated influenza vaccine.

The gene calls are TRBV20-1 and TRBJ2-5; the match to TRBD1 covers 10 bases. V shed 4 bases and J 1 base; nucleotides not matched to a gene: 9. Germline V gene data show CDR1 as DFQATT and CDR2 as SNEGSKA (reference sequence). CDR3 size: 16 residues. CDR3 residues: CSATLRDRGPQETQYF. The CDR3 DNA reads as TGCAGTGCTACTCTCCGGGACAGGGGACCCCAAGAGACCCAGTACTTC.

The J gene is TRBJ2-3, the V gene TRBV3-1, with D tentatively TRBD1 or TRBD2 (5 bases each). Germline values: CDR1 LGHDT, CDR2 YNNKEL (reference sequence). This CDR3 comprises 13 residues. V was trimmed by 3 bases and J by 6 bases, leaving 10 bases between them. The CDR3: CASSQGRADTQYF. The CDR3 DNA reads TGTGCCAGCAGCCAGGGACGAGCCGATACGCAGTATTTT.

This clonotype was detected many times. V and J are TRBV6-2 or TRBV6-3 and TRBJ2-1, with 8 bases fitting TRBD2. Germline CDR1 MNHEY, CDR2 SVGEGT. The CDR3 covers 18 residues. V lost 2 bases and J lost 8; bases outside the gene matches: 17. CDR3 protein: CASSYMSTTSGRGDEQFF. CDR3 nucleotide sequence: TGTGCCAGCAGTTACATGTCGACAACGAGCGGGAGAGGGGATGAGCAGTTCTTC.

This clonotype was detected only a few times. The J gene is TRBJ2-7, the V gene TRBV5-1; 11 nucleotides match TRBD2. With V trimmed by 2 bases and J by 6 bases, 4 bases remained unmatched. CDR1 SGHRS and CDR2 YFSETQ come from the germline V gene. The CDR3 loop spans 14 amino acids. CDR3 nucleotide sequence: TGCGCCAGCAGCTTACTAGCGGGAGCGTTCGAGCAGTACTTC. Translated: CASSLLAGAFEQYF.

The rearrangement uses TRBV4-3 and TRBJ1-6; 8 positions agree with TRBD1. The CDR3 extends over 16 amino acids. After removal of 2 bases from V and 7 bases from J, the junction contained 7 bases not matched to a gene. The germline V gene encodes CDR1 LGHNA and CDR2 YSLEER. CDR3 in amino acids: CASSQKAGTGNSPLHF. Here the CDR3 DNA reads TGCGCCAGCAGCCAAAAAGCCGGGACAGGCAATTCACCCCTCCACTTT.

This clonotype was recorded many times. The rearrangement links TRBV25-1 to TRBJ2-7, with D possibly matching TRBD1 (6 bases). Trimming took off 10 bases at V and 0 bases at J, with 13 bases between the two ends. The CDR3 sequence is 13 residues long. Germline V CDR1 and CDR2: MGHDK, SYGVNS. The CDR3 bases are TGTGCCACCCGTCCAGGGGCCTCCTACGAGCAGTACTTC. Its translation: CATRPGASYEQYF.

CDR3 nucleotides: TGTGCCAGCAGTTTAAGGGACAGTCGGGACGAGGTGCAGTTCTTC. It specifies CASSLRDSRDEVQFF. This rearrangement joins TRBV12-3 or TRBV12-4 to TRBJ2-1, with 7 positions matching TRBD1. The CDR3 sequence is 15 residues long. The J segment lost 12 bases and the V segment lost 2 bases, leaving 13 bases of the junction unmatched.

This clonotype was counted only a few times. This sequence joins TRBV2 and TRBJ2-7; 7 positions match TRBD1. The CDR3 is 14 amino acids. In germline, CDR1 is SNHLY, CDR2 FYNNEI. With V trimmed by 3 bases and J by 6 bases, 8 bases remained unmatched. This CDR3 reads CASSDATGIGEQYF. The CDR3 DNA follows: TGTGCCAGCAGTGACGCGACAGGGATAGGCGAGCAGTACTTC.

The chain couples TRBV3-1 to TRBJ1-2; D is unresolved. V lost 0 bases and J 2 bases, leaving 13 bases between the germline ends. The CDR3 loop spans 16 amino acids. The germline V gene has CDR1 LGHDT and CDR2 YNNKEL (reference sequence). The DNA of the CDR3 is TGTGCCAGCAGCCAAGATCCCACCCTTCGCAACTATGGCTACACCTTC. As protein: CASSQDPTLRNYGYTF.

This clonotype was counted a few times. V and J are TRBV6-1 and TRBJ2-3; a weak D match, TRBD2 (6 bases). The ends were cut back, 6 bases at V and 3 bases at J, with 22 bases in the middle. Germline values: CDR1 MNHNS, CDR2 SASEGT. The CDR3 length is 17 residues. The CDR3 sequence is CASRPGRTRGRTDTQYF. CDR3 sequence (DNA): TGTGCCAGCAGACCGGGACGTACGCGAGGGAGGACAGATACGCAGTATTTT.

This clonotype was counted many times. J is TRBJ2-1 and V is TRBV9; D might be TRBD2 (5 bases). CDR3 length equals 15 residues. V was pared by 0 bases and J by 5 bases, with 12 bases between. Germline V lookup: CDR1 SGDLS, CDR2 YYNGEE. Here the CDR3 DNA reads TGTGCCAGCAGCGTAGGGGTAGCGTGGAACAATGAGCAGTTCTTC. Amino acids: CASSVGVAWNNEQFF.

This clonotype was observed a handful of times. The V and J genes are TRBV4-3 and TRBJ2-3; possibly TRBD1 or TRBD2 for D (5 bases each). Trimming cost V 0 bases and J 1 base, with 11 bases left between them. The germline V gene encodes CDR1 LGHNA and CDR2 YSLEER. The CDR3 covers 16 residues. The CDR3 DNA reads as TGCGCCAGCAGCCAAGATTGGGGGTACCGCACAGATACGCAGTATTTT. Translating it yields CASSQDWGYRTDTQYF.

CDR3 region: CASSSNGQGQETQYF. CDR3 DNA: TGTGCCAGCAGCTCGAACGGACAGGGCCAAGAGACCCAGTACTTC. The rearrangement links TRBV5-6 to TRBJ2-5; 8 bases fit TRBD1. Looked up from germline, CDR1 is SGHDT and CDR2 is YYEEEE. Trimming removed 3 bases from V and 1 base from J; junction bases left unmatched: 5. CDR3 length: 15 amino acids.

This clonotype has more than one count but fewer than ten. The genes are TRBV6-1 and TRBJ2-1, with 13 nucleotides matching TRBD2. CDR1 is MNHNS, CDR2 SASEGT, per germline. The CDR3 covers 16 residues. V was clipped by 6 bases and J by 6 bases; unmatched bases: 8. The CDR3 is CASSETSGRASNEQFF. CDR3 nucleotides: TGTGCCAGCAGCGAAACTAGCGGGAGGGCTTCCAATGAGCAGTTCTTC.

Here the CDR3 DNA reads TGTGCCAGCAGCTGGGCTAGCGGGAGGGCTTTTAATGAGCAGTTCTTC. Protein sequence: CASSWASGRAFNEQFF. This rearrangement joins TRBV7-8 to TRBJ2-1; TRBD2 matches at 12 bases. Germline V gene data show CDR1 as SGHVS and CDR2 as FQNEAQ. The J segment lost 7 bases and the V segment lost 4 bases, leaving 8 bases of the junction unmatched. This CDR3 has 16 amino acids.

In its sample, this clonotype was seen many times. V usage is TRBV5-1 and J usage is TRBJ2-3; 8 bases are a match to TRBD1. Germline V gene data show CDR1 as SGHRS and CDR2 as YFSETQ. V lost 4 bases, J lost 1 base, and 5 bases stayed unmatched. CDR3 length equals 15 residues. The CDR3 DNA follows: TGCGCCAGCAGCCCACAGGGGGTGGGCACAGATACGCAGTATTTT. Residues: CASSPQGVGTDTQYF.

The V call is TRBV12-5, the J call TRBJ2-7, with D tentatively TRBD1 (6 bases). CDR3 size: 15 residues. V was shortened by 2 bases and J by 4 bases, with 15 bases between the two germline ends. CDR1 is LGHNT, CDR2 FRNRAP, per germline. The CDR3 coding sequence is TGTGCTAGTGGTTTGATGACAGGTGCACGGTACGAGCAGTACTTC. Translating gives CASGLMTGARYEQYF.

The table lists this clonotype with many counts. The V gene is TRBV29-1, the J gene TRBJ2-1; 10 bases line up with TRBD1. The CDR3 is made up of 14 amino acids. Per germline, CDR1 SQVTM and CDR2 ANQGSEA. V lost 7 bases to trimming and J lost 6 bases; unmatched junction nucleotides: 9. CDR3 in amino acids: CSASKGQGRNEQFF. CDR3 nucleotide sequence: TGCAGCGCATCCAAGGGACAGGGGCGCAATGAGCAGTTCTTC.

The CDR3 region is CASSLAGQRYNEQFF. Written as DNA, the CDR3 is TGCGCCAGCAGCTTGGCGGGACAGAGGTACAATGAGCAGTTCTTC. The rearrangement uses TRBV5-1 and TRBJ2-1; TRBD1 matches at 7 bases. Unmatched junction bases numbered 4, after V lost 0 bases and J lost 4 bases. Germline lookup yields CDR1 SGHRS and CDR2 YFSETQ. This CDR3 comprises 15 residues.

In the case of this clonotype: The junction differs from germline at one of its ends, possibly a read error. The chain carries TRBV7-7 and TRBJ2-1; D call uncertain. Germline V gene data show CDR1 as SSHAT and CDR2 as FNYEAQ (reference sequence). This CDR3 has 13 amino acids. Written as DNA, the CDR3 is TGTGCTAGCAGCTTTAATCTGCACAATGAGCAGTTCTTC. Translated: CASSFNLHNEQFF.

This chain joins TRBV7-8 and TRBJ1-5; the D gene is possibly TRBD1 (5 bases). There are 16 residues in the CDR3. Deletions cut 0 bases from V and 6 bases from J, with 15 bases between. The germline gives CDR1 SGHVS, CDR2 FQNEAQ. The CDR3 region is CASSLAGGTSAQPQHF. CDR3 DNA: TGTGCCAGCAGCTTAGCCGGGGGGACCAGCGCTCAGCCCCAGCATTTT.

The CDR3 is CASSLSRIATNEKLFF. For the CDR3, the DNA is TGCGCCAGCAGCCTTTCCCGGATCGCAACTAATGAAAAACTGTTTTTT. The V call is TRBV4-1, the J call TRBJ1-4; D unresolved. The CDR3 has 16 residues. The germline CDR1 and CDR2 sequences are MGHRA and YSYEKL. V lost 4 bases to trimming and J lost 0 bases, with 12 bases between them.

This chain's CDR3 is CSARDRVGGTYEQYF. The DNA for the CDR3 is TGCAGTGCTAGAGATCGGGTGGGAGGCACCTACGAGCAGTACTTC. The chain combines TRBV20-1 with TRBJ2-7; possible D gene TRBD2, 6 bases. This CDR3 region has 15 residues. Per the germline V gene, CDR1 is DFQATT and CDR2 is SNEGSKA (reference sequence). Trimming cost V 0 bases and J 2 bases, with 14 bases left between them.

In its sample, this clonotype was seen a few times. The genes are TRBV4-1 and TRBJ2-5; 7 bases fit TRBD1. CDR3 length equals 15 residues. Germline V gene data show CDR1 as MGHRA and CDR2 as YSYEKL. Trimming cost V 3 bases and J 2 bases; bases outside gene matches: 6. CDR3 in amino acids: CASSQRGTDQETQYF. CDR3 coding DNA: TGCGCCAGCAGCCAGAGAGGGACAGATCAAGAGACCCAGTACTTC.

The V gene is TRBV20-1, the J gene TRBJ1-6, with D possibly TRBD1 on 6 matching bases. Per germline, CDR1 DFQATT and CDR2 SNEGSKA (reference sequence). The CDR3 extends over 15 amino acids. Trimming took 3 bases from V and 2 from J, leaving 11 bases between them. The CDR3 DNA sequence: TGCAGTGCTAGGGACAGATACGCCTATAATTCACCCCTCCACTTT. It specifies CSARDRYAYNSPLHF.